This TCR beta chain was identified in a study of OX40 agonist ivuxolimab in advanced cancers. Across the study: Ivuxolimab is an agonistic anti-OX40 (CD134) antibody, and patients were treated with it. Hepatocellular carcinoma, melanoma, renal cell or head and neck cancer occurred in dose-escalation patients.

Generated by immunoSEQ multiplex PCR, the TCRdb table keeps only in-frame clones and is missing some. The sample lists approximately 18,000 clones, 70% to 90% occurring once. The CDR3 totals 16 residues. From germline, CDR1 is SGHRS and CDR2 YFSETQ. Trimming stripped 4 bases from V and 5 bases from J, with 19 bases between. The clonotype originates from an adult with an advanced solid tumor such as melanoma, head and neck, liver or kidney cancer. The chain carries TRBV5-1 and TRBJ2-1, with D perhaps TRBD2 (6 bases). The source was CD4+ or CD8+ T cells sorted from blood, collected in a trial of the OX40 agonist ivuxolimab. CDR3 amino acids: CASSGGSASPNNEQFF. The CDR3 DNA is TGCGCCAGCAGCGGGGGGTCGGCTAGCCCCAACAATGAGCAGTTCTTC.